A selection of T cell receptor beta chains follows, all from one sample in a study of shared clonotypes between healthy human individuals. Libraries were prepared by immunoSEQ multiplex PCR; TCRdb keeps only in-frame clonotypes and omits some of them. Here the sample spans 2 million to 3 million clones, approximately 90% being singletons. The specimen sequenced was naive CD4+ T cells sorted from blood. These receptors all come from a man aged 18 to 29 in good health. Both conserved end residues are part of each CDR3. Fields, in order: CDR3 DNA, CDR3 protein, clone size, V gene, D gene, J gene. The D gene is left open where the match is weak. Only part of the rows carry a size: once, few, many, or a class if the clone is expanded.

TGTGCCAGCAGTTACCACTCGTATCTAGCGGGCTACGAGCAGTACTTC | CASSYHSYLAGYEQYF | NA | TRBV6-5 | TRBD2 | TRBJ2-7
TGCGCCAGCAGCTTGCTTTCTGGGACGGTCTACAATGAGCAGTTCTTC | CASSLLSGTVYNEQFF | NA | TRBV5-1 | NA | TRBJ2-1
TGTGCCCAGAGCCATCGCGGGCCGGGCACCTACGAGCAGTACTTC | CAQSHRGPGTYEQYF | once | TRBV19 | NA | TRBJ2-7
TGTGCCAGCAGCTTGGCCGATTTCCCCAACACTCCCTATGGCTACACCTTC | CASSLADFPNTPYGYTF | NA | TRBV5-4 | NA | TRBJ1-2
TGTGCCAGCAGTGCGACTAGCGGGGGGGAGGAGACCCAGTACTTC | CASSATSGGEETQYF | NA | TRBV2 | TRBD2 | TRBJ2-5
TGCGCCAGCAGCTTGGCAACTAGCACCTATGAGCAGTTCTTC | CASSLATSTYEQFF | NA | TRBV5-1 | NA | TRBJ2-1
TGTGCCACCCTGGGACAACTTGAAGCTTTCTTT | CATLGQLEAFF | few | TRBV28 | NA | TRBJ1-1
TGTGCCAGCAGCGTAGTGTCAGGAAATGAGCAGTTCTTC | CASSVVSGNEQFF | NA | TRBV9 | NA | TRBJ2-1
TGTGCCAGCAGTTTATCCGCGACAGGGTTCTCCTACGAGCAGTACTTC | CASSLSATGFSYEQYF | once | TRBV27 | TRBD1 | TRBJ2-7
TGCAGCGTCGTTGGACAGGGAGAGACCCAGTACTTC | CSVVGQGETQYF | NA | TRBV29-1 | TRBD1 | TRBJ2-5
TGCGCCAGCAGCGAACAGGGCGGGACTAATGAAAAACTGTTTTTT | CASSEQGGTNEKLFF | NA | TRBV5-1 | NA | TRBJ1-4
TGTGCCAGCAGTGACCAGGGATTGGGAAACACCATATATTTT | CASSDQGLGNTIYF | NA | TRBV2 | NA | TRBJ1-3
TGCGCCAGCAGCCACCTGCTACGAGCGGGAGCGCCAACCTCTTACGAGCAGTACTTC | CASSHLLRAGAPTSYEQYF | NA | TRBV4-1 | TRBD2 | TRBJ2-7
TGTGCCAGCAGCTTAGGGTTGAGGGAGCAGTTCTTC | CASSLGLREQFF | NA | TRBV7-2 | NA | TRBJ2-1
TGTGCCTGGAGCCAGGGGGCGCAGTACGAGCAGTACTTC | CAWSQGAQYEQYF | NA | TRBV30 | TRBD1 | TRBJ2-7
TGTGCCAGCAGCCCCCGGGGCACAACGGAGGAGCAGTACTTC | CASSPRGTTEEQYF | NA | TRBV5-4 | NA | TRBJ2-7
TGTGCCTGGATCCTAAGGAACACTGAAGCTTTCTTT | CAWILRNTEAFF | NA | TRBV30 | NA | TRBJ1-1
TGCGCCAGCAGTCAATCGATCCCCTACGAGCAGTACTTC | CASSQSIPYEQYF | NA | TRBV23-1 | NA | TRBJ2-7
TGTGCCAGCTCCCGGACCGGGGGCTCAGATACGCAGTATTTT | CASSRTGGSDTQYF | NA | TRBV18 | NA | TRBJ2-3
TGTGCCAGCAGCTCCCGGGTAGGCAATGAGCAGTTCTTC | CASSSRVGNEQFF | NA | TRBV7-8 | NA | TRBJ2-1
TGTGCCAGCAGCGTGGAGGGTTATAATGAAAAACTGTTTTTT | CASSVEGYNEKLFF | NA | TRBV9 | NA | TRBJ1-4
TGTGCCATCAGTGAGTCGCACAGAAACTATGGCTACACCTTC | CAISESHRNYGYTF | once | TRBV10-3 | NA | TRBJ1-2
TGTGCCACTTCGGACAGGGGTGGCAATCAGCCCCAGCATTTT | CATSDRGGNQPQHF | NA | TRBV10-3 | TRBD1 | TRBJ1-5
TGTGCCAGCAGCCCCGGTGGGGTTGCGAACACCGGGGAGCTGTTTTTT | CASSPGGVANTGELFF | NA | TRBV5-4 | NA | TRBJ2-2
TGCAGCGTTGAGGGTGTCCAGGGAGGCTACACCTTC | CSVEGVQGGYTF | NA | TRBV29-1 | NA | TRBJ1-2
TGTGCCACCAGCAGAGCCACGGGACTAGCGGGAGTCCATGAGCAGTTCTTC | CATSRATGLAGVHEQFF | NA | TRBV15 | TRBD2 | TRBJ2-1
TGTGCCAGCAGCTTAGCCTTACGGCCCAGGGTCAATGAGCAGTTCTTC | CASSLALRPRVNEQFF | NA | TRBV11-3 | NA | TRBJ2-1
TGTGCCTGGAGTCCGGACCCCGCGAACACCGGGGAGCTGTTTTTT | CAWSPDPANTGELFF | NA | TRBV30 | NA | TRBJ2-2
TGTGCCAGCAGCTCTGGACAGGAATTCAATCAGCCCCAGCATTTT | CASSSGQEFNQPQHF | NA | TRBV5-4 | TRBD1 | TRBJ1-5
TGCGCCAGCAGCTCTGCCGGGACTACCGACCCCAGCTCCTACAATGAGCAGTTCTTC | CASSSAGTTDPSSYNEQFF | NA | TRBV5-1 | TRBD2 | TRBJ2-1
TGTGCCAGCAGCCCCGGGACAGGGATCGTTCTAGATACGCAGTATTTT | CASSPGTGIVLDTQYF | NA | TRBV5-6 | TRBD1 | TRBJ2-3
TGTGCCAGCAGCTTTCTGGGGGGAGGAACTGAAGCTTTCTTT | CASSFLGGGTEAFF | NA | TRBV7-8 | NA | TRBJ1-1
TGTGCCAGCAGCCTAGGGGGGGTCGCCGGAAACACCATATATTTT | CASSLGGVAGNTIYF | NA | TRBV2 | NA | TRBJ1-3
TGTGCCAGCAGTTACGACGCATTCTCTAACTATGGCTACACCTTC | CASSYDAFSNYGYTF | once | TRBV6-6 | NA | TRBJ1-2
TGTGCCAGCAACGTAGCGGGAGGGGCTGGCGAGCAGTACTTC | CASNVAGGAGEQYF | NA | TRBV6-5 | TRBD2 | TRBJ2-7
TGTGCCACCAACGAGGGCTCTGGAAACACCATATATTTT | CATNEGSGNTIYF | NA | TRBV6-6 | NA | TRBJ1-3
TGTGCCAGCAGTTACTCCTCAGCCGCGCAGTATTTT | CASSYSSAAQYF | NA | TRBV6-6 | NA | TRBJ2-3
TGTGCCAGCAGCTCCCCGGGGCGCTCCGAAGATACGCAGTATTTT | CASSSPGRSEDTQYF | NA | TRBV28 | NA | TRBJ2-3
TGCGCCAGCAGCCAAGATGGCAAGCAGGGGTACGAGCAGTACTTC | CASSQDGKQGYEQYF | NA | TRBV4-3 | NA | TRBJ2-7
TGTGCCATCAGTGAGTCGACGGGATGGGAAGCTTTCTTT | CAISESTGWEAFF | few | TRBV10-3 | NA | TRBJ1-1
TGTGCCAGCAGTTTTCGGACAAGCAATGAAAAACTGTTTTTT | CASSFRTSNEKLFF | NA | TRBV6-5 | NA | TRBJ1-4
TGTGCCAGCAGCTTCACCGACAGGGGAGCTGAAGCTTTCTTT | CASSFTDRGAEAFF | NA | TRBV7-2 | TRBD1 | TRBJ1-1
TGTGCCAGCAGTTATGGGTGGAATCAGCCCCAGCATTTT | CASSYGWNQPQHF | NA | TRBV6-5 | NA | TRBJ1-5
TGCGCCAGCAGCTTCGACCCTGAGGGCTACGAGCAGTACTTC | CASSFDPEGYEQYF | NA | TRBV5-1 | NA | TRBJ2-7
TGTGCTAGCAGCCGCCTCCGGTATGGCTACACCTTC | CASSRLRYGYTF | NA | TRBV7-7 | NA | TRBJ1-2
TGTGCCAGTAGGGCTTCTAGCGGGGGGACCTACGAGCAGTACTTC | CASRASSGGTYEQYF | NA | TRBV19 | TRBD2 | TRBJ2-7
TGCAGCGTTGGAGGAGACAAAGGGCAGCCCCAGCATTTT | CSVGGDKGQPQHF | NA | TRBV29-1 | NA | TRBJ1-5
TGTGCCAGCAGTGACGAGATTAATTCACCCCTCCACTTT | CASSDEINSPLHF | NA | TRBV6-4 | NA | TRBJ1-6